What follows are 29 T cell receptor beta chains derived from one specimen sequenced in a study of metastatic and nonmetastatic thyroid tumors. Thyroid surgery was preceded by no treatment in any patient. MiXCR reprocessed the PCR reads for TCRdb. The table lists approximately 16,000 clones, about 32% of them singletons. What was sequenced was tumor tissue. These receptors were collected from a female donor with papillary thyroid cancer or a benign thyroid nodule (not recorded which). Some clones in this sample may be carry-over from other donors' samples.

This chain links TRBV20-1 with TRBJ2-7, with D perhaps matching TRBD2 (6 bases). Germline CDR1 DFQATT, CDR2 SNEGSKA (reference sequence). This CDR3 is built from 15 residues. The V end lost 6 bases, the J end lost 2 bases, and 20 bases lay between the germline ends. In DNA, the CDR3 is TGCAGTGCCCGCCCCATCCGGGAGACGCCCTACGAGCAGTACGTC. Its translation: CSARPIRETPYEQYV.

This clone was counted a few times. V and J are TRBV15 and TRBJ2-1; D is uncertain. The CDR3 runs 13 residues. Trimming removed 0 bases from V and 8 bases from J, with 8 bases in between. Germline loops: CDR1 LNHNV, CDR2 YYDKDF (reference sequence). CDR3: CATSRDPEDEQFF. The CDR3 region has the DNA TGTGCCACCAGCAGAGATCCCGAGGATGAGCAGTTCTTC.

This clone was seen many times. V is TRBV6-4 and J is TRBJ2-3; 7 nucleotides align to TRBD2. This CDR3 is built from 14 residues. CDR1 and CDR2 from the germline V gene are MRHNA and SNTAGT. After removal of 2 bases from V and 1 base from J, the junction contained 0 bases not matched to a gene. As DNA, the CDR3 is TGTGCCAGCAGTGACAGCGGGGGCACAGATACGCAGTATTTT. It yields the protein CASSDSGGTDTQYF.

This clone was seen at least ten times. This chain links TRBV18 with TRBJ1-4; D not certain. Trimming cost V 3 bases and J 3 bases, with 11 bases left between them. CDR1 and CDR2 (germline): KGHSH, LQKENI. The CDR3 contains 15 residues. The CDR3 spells CASSPRGGPNEKLFF. CDR3 nucleotide sequence: TGTGCCAGCTCACCGCGAGGAGGCCCTAATGAAAAACTGTTTTTT.

Within the sample, this clone is medium-sized. This sequence joins TRBV7-8 and TRBJ2-7; possibly TRBD2 for D (7 bases). CDR3 length: 15 residues. V gave up 9 bases and J gave up 6 bases, with 24 bases separating them. Germline V gene data show CDR1 as SGHVS and CDR2 as FQNEAQ. CDR3 in amino acids: CASLSEGGAACEQYF. The CDR3 DNA is TGTGCCAGTCTATCGGAGGGGGGGGCGGCGTGCGAGCAGTACTTC.

This clone was seen repeatedly, ten times or more. One base away lies a much larger clone, so this may be a sequencing read error. The rearrangement joins TRBV28 to TRBJ1-5; 7 positions match TRBD1. CDR1 and CDR2 from the germline V gene are MDHEN and SYDVKM. CDR3 size: 17 residues. CDR3 in amino acids: CASRGQDEGYSDQPQHF. In DNA, the CDR3 is TGTGCCAGCAGAGGACAGGACGAGGGGTATAGCGATCAGCCCCAGCATTTT.

The chain recombines TRBV3-1 with TRBJ2-1; D is ambiguous. Trimming removed 4 bases at V and 10 bases at J, with 11 bases between. CDR3 length: 12 amino acids. Per germline, CDR1 LGHDT and CDR2 YNNKEL (reference sequence). The chain's CDR3 is CASSPSGGEQFF. CDR3 nucleotide sequence: TGTGCCAGCAGCCCCTCCGGTGGGGAGCAGTTCTTC.

In this sample, this clone is medium-sized (0.01 to 0.1%). The chain is built from TRBV20-1 and TRBJ1-3; D uncertain. This CDR3 comprises 17 residues. V was cut by 3 bases and J by 0 bases, with 18 bases left in between. Germline V gene lookup returns CDR1 DFQATT and CDR2 SNEGSKA (reference sequence). Written as DNA, the CDR3 is TGCAGTGCTAGCTTCCCGACAAACTCCCGCTCTGGAAACACCATATATTTT. Translating gives CSASFPTNSRSGNTIYF.

The chain couples TRBV30 to TRBJ2-1; possible D gene TRBD1, 7 bases. This CDR3 region has 12 residues. V lost 0 bases and J lost 15, with 15 bases in between. Germline CDR1 reads GTSNPN; CDR2 reads SVGIG (reference sequence). The chain's CDR3 is CAWSVPGGGGFF. DNA of the CDR3: TGTGCCTGGAGTGTCCCCGGAGGGGGCGGGTTCTTC. Filled out from reference TRBV30 and TRBJ2-1, the complete variable domain reads SQTIHQWPATLVQPVGSPLSLECTVEGTSNPNLYWYRQAAGRGLQLLFYSVGIGQISSEVPQNLSASRPQDRQFILSSKKLLLSDSGFYLCAWSVPGGGGFFGPGTRLTVL.

The chain is built from TRBV5-1 and TRBJ2-1; D is ambiguous. Trimming stripped 0 bases from V and 6 bases from J, with 4 bases between. The CDR3 spans 12 residues. The germline gives CDR1 SGHRS, CDR2 YFSETQ. CDR3 in amino acids: CASSLEGNEQFF. In nucleotides, the CDR3 is TGCGCCAGCAGCTTGGAGGGCAATGAGCAGTTCTTC.

This clone is judged medium-sized. The chain links TRBV11-1 to TRBJ2-1, with no clear D. Trimming took 3 bases from V and 8 from J, leaving 14 bases between them. Germline CDR1 is SGHAT and CDR2 is FQDESV (reference sequence). The CDR3 extends over 14 amino acids. In DNA, the CDR3 is TGTGCCAGCAGCTTTACACGGTTGGTCCATGAGCAGTTCTTC. The encoded protein is CASSFTRLVHEQFF. The entire variable domain, with the rest obtained from reference TRBV11-1 and TRBJ2-1, is as follows: EAEVAQSPRYKITEKSQAVAFWCDPISGHATLYWYRQILGQGPELLVQFQDESVVDDSQLPKDRFSAERLKGVDSTLKIQPAELGDSAMYLCASSFTRLVHEQFFGPGTRLTVL.

The chain is built from TRBV11-2 and TRBJ2-1; no clear D. The CDR3 consists of 14 residues. Trimming left V 1 base short and J 6 bases short, with 10 bases between. CDR1 is SGHAT, CDR2 FQNNGV, per germline. CDR3 region: CASSLGGRANEQFF. The CDR3 region has the DNA TGTGCCAGCAGCTTAGGGGGAAGGGCCAATGAGCAGTTCTTC.

V and J are TRBV27 and TRBJ2-5; unclear D gene. This CDR3 contains 16 residues. In germline, CDR1 is MNHEY, CDR2 SMNVEV (reference sequence). The V end was cut by 6 bases, the J end by 5 bases, with 22 bases between. Here the CDR3 reads CASRLTAGTSRETQYF. CDR3 coding DNA: TGTGCCAGCAGACTGACGGCCGGTACCTCTCGTGAGACCCAGTACTTC.

V gene TRBV20-1 combines with J gene TRBJ2-7, with 10 nucleotides matching TRBD1. Germline CDR1 is DFQATT and CDR2 is SNEGSKA (reference sequence). The length of the CDR3 is 18 residues. J gave up 0 bases and V 5 bases, and 16 bases lay outside the gene matches. CDR3 sequence: CSAHAGTGAARSSYEQYF. CDR3 coding DNA: TGCAGTGCTCATGCCGGGACAGGGGCCGCTAGGAGCTCCTACGAGCAGTACTTC.

The CDR3 sequence: CASSTAGGGPYEQYF. The DNA of the CDR3 is TGTGCCAGTAGTACCGCAGGGGGAGGTCCTTACGAGCAGTACTTC. The V call is TRBV19, the J call TRBJ2-7, with D possibly being TRBD1 (7 bases). The CDR3 loop spans 15 amino acids. Trimming pared 4 bases from V and 4 bases from J, leaving 17 bases between. The germline gives CDR1 LNHDA, CDR2 SQIVND (reference sequence).

By its share, this clone is medium-sized. The chain is built from TRBV2 and TRBJ2-7; tentatively, D is TRBD2 (6 bases). CDR3 length: 15 amino acids. V lost 1 base to trimming and J lost 4 bases, with 14 bases between them. CDR1 is SNHLY, CDR2 FYNNEI, per germline. The CDR3 nucleotides read TGTGCCAGCAGTGAAGAAGGAGGGTCTGGTTACGAGCAGTACTTC. It is translated as CASSEEGGSGYEQYF. The variable domain in full, with the rest retrieved from reference TRBV2 and TRBJ2-7, is EPEVTQTPSHQVTQMGQEVILRCVPISNHLYFYWYRQILGQKVEFLVSFYNNEISEKSEIFDDQFSVERPDGSNFTLKIRSTKLEDSAMYFCASSEEGGSGYEQYFGPGTRLTVT.

The CDR3 region has the DNA TGTGCCAGCAGCTTAGTCGCAGGGTTGAACACTGAAGCTTTCTTT. Protein: CASSLVAGLNTEAFF. This chain connects TRBV7-2 to TRBJ1-1; D may be TRBD1 (5 bases). The CDR3 runs 15 residues. Per germline, CDR1 SGHTA and CDR2 FQGNSA. V lost 1 base and J 0 bases, leaving 9 bases between the germline ends.

By sample fraction, this clone is medium-sized. The chain employs TRBV11-1 and TRBJ2-2; 8 bases fit TRBD1. The CDR3 length is 16 residues. J was trimmed by 0 bases and V by 4 bases; bases with no gene match: 4. The germline gives CDR1 SGHAT, CDR2 FQDESV (reference sequence). CDR3 protein: CASSSRTGTNTGELFF. The CDR3 DNA sequence: TGTGCCAGCAGCTCCCGGACAGGGACGAACACCGGGGAGCTGTTTTTT.

This clone has a single count. The V and J genes are TRBV20-1 and TRBJ1-5; 7 nucleotides agree with TRBD1. The germline gives CDR1 DFQATT, CDR2 SNEGSKA (reference sequence). The CDR3 is 14 residues long. The trim removed 5 bases at V and 4 bases at J, leaving 8 bases unmatched. CDR3 nucleotides: TGCAGTGCTGATTCGACAGGGTTTAATCAGCCCCAGCATTTT. Translation gives CSADSTGFNQPQHF.

The table lists this clone with a few counts. This chain connects TRBV27 to TRBJ1-5; no clear D. This CDR3 is 15 amino acids long. Germline V CDR1 and CDR2: MNHEY, SMNVEV (reference sequence). V shed 6 bases and J shed 2 bases, with 14 bases lying between them. The CDR3: CASSRSGFGNQPQHF. CDR3 in DNA: TGTGCCAGCAGCCGTTCGGGGTTTGGCAATCAGCCCCAGCATTTT.

The chain carries TRBV5-1 and TRBJ2-7; 10 bases align to TRBD2. Per germline, CDR1 SGHRS and CDR2 YFSETQ. The trim removed 4 bases at V and 4 bases at J, leaving 2 bases unmatched. The CDR3 runs 13 residues. The CDR3 loop reads CASSRTSGYEQYF. CDR3 nucleotides: TGCGCCAGCAGCCGGACTAGCGGATACGAGCAGTACTTC.

This chain connects TRBV30 to TRBJ2-1, with 8 bases that match TRBD2. The V gene's germline CDR1 is GTSNPN and CDR2 SVGIG (reference sequence). With V trimmed by 2 bases and J by 0 bases, 3 bases remained unmatched. The CDR3 is 15 residues long. The CDR3 protein is CAWSTGTSSYNEQFF. CDR3 nucleotides: TGTGCCTGGAGTACCGGGACTAGCTCCTACAATGAGCAGTTCTTC. Looking up the rest from reference TRBV30 and TRBJ2-1 gives the full variable domain: SQTIHQWPATLVQPVGSPLSLECTVEGTSNPNLYWYRQAAGRGLQLLFYSVGIGQISSEVPQNLSASRPQDRQFILSSKKLLLSDSGFYLCAWSTGTSSYNEQFFGPGTRLTVL.

This clone appeared many times. The genes are TRBV6-1 and TRBJ2-3; D remains ambiguous. CDR1 is MNHNS, CDR2 SASEGT, per germline. Trimming removed 6 bases at V and 4 bases at J, with 11 bases between. There are 13 residues in the CDR3. The CDR3 nucleotides are TGTGCCAGCAGGGGTGGATCGGCAGATACGCAGTATTTT. It specifies CASRGGSADTQYF.

This clone was recorded at least ten times. Other DNA sequences in the sample encode the same CDR3. This chain's CDR3 is CASGLGRALNEQFF. The CDR3 coding sequence is TGTGCTAGTGGTTTGGGACGGGCCCTTAATGAGCAGTTCTTC. The chain combines TRBV12-5 with TRBJ2-1; D is ambiguous. The V end was cut by 1 base, the J end by 7 bases, with 11 bases between. CDR3 size: 14 residues. Germline loops: CDR1 LGHNT, CDR2 FRNRAP.

This clone was recorded at least ten times. This sequence joins TRBV24-1 and TRBJ2-1; 8 bases align to TRBD1. Germline CDR1 KGHDR, CDR2 SFDVKD. The CDR3 extends over 14 amino acids. The J segment lost 8 bases and the V segment lost 4 bases, leaving 6 bases of the junction unmatched. The DNA for the CDR3 is TGTGCCACCAGTGACTTAGGACAGGGCGATGAGCAGTTCTTC. The encoded protein is CATSDLGQGDEQFF.

This clone was picked up many times. V is TRBV5-6 and J is TRBJ1-2; no clear D gene. CDR1 and CDR2 from the germline V gene are SGHDT and YYEEEE. V was shortened by 2 bases and J by 5 bases, with 7 bases between the two germline ends. The CDR3 length is 12 residues. In DNA form, the CDR3 reads TGTGCCAGCAGCTTAGACTTTTATGGCTACACCTTC. Protein product: CASSLDFYGYTF.

Many counts were recorded for this clone. The chain links TRBV7-9 to TRBJ2-2; the match to TRBD2 covers 11 bases. CDR1 SEHNR and CDR2 FQNEAQ come from the germline V gene (reference sequence). V lost 3 bases to trimming and J lost 4 bases; unmatched junction nucleotides: 7. The length of the CDR3 is 17 residues. In DNA, the CDR3 is TGTGCCAGCAGCTTTAGGCGACTAGCGGGGTTCACCGGGGAGCTGTTTTTT. Its protein product is CASSFRRLAGFTGELFF.

J is TRBJ2-1 and V is TRBV24-1; TRBD1 is a possible D gene (6 bases). CDR1 and CDR2 (germline): KGHDR, SFDVKD. The V and J ends lost 4 bases and 8 bases respectively, with 20 bases between them. CDR3 length: 16 amino acids. The CDR3 nucleotides read TGTGCCACCAGTGAACCGAGGGACACCGAAGTGCATGAGCAGTTCTTC. It is translated as CATSEPRDTEVHEQFF.

In this sample, this clone turned up a few times. The rearrangement joins TRBV2 to TRBJ2-5; 10 bases line up with TRBD1. CDR1 is SNHLY, CDR2 FYNNEI, per germline. V gave up 3 bases and J gave up 5 bases; unmatched junction bases: 6. CDR3 size: 15 residues. CDR3 amino acids: CASSDDRGRGETQYF. The CDR3 DNA is TGTGCCAGCAGTGACGACAGGGGGCGCGGGGAGACCCAGTACTTC.